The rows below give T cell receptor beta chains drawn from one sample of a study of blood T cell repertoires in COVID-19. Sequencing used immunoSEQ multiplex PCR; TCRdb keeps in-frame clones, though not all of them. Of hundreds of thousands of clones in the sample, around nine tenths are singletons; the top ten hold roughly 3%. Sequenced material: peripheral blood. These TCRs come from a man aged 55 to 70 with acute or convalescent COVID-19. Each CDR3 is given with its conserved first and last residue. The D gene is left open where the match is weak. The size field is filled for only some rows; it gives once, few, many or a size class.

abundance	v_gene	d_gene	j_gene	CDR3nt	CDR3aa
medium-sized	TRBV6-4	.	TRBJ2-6	TGTGCCAGCAGTGACTCGCCTGCGTCTGGGGCCAACGTCCTGACTTTC	CASSDSPASGANVLTF
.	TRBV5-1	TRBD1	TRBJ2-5	TGCGCCAGCAGCCAGGACAGGGGCGAGACCCAGTACTTC	CASSQDRGETQYF
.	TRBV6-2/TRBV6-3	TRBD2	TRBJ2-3	TGTGCCAGCAGTTACGGACTAGCGGGGCGCCTCAGGGGAGATACGCAGTATTTT	CASSYGLAGRLRGDTQYF
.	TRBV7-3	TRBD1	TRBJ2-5	TGTGCCAGCAGCTTAGACGGGGCAGGGGGCCTCGAGACCCAGTACTTC	CASSLDGAGGLETQYF
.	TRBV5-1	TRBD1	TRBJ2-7	TGCGCCAGCAGCAAGGGACAGTTATTTAGCGAGCAGTACTTC	CASSKGQLFSEQYF
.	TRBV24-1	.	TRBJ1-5	TGTGCCACCAGACAGGGCCGCAATCAGCCCCAGCATTTT	CATRQGRNQPQHF
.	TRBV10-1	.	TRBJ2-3	TGCGCCAGCAGTGAGCTGCAGGGGCGCGGGCCAGATACGCAGTATTTT	CASSELQGRGPDTQYF
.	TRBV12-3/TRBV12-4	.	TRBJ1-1	TGTGCCAGCATCAGCCCGGGAAGCACTGAAGCTTTCTTT	CASISPGSTEAFF
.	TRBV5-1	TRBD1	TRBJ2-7	TGCGCCAGCAGCTTGGCCGACAGGGGGCCTTCGTTCGAGCAGTACTTC	CASSLADRGPSFEQYF
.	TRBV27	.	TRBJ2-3	TGTGCCAGGATTCAACGGGGATTACTCTTTGGAGATACGCAGTATTTT	CARIQRGLLFGDTQYF
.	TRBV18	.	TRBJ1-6	TGTGCCAGCTCACCAACATTCACCTATAATTCACCCCTCCACTTT	CASSPTFTYNSPLHF
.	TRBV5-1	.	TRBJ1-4	TGCGCCAGCAGCTTGGCCGGGGGTCAGGGTGGAAAACTGTTTTTT	CASSLAGGQGGKLFF
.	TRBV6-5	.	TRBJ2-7	TGTGCCAGCAGTTACTCGAGGGGGGGACCCTCCTACGAGCAGTACTTC	CASSYSRGGPSYEQYF
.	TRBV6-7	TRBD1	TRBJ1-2	TGTGCCAGCAGGTTTGACAGGGGGCATGGAAGCTATGGCTACACCTTC	CASRFDRGHGSYGYTF
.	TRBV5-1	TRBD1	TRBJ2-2	TGCGCCACCCGGGACAGGGCCGGGGAGCTGTTTTTT	CATRDRAGELFF
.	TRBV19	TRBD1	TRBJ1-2	TGTGCCAGTAGTGCCGGACAGGGGGCGACGAGAGGCTACACCTTC	CASSAGQGATRGYTF
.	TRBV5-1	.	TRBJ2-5	TGCGCCAGCAGCTTGGCGGGGGGCAGGGAGACCCAGTACTTC	CASSLAGGRETQYF
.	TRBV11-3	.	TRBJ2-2	TGTGCCAGCAGGTCAGGACAGAACACCGGGGAGCTGTTTTTT	CASRSGQNTGELFF
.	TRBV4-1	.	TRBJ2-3	TGCGCCAGCAGCCAAGTCGGGCAGGGGGGCGATACGCAGTATTTT	CASSQVGQGGDTQYF
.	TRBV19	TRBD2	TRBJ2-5	TGTGCCAGTGGACGGAGCGGGGCGACCCAGTACTTC	CASGRSGATQYF
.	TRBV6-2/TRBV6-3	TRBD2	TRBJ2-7	TGTGCCAGCAGTTACGGGCTAGCGGTTGAGCAGTACTTC	CASSYGLAVEQYF
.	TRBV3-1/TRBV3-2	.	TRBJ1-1	TGTGCCAGCAGCCAAGCCGGTGTGAACACTGAAGCTTTCTTT	CASSQAGVNTEAFF
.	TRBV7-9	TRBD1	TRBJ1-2	TGTGCCAGCAGCCCCCGGACAGGGAACTATGGCTACACCTTC	CASSPRTGNYGYTF
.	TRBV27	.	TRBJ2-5	TGTGCCAGCAGTCCCCTGTCCCACCAAGAGACCCAGTACTTC	CASSPLSHQETQYF
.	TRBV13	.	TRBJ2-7	TGTGCCAGCAGCCTCATATTTTCGGGATCGTTAAACGAGCAGTACTTC	CASSLIFSGSLNEQYF
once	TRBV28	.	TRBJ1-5	TGTGCCAGCAGCCGGGTTGCCGGGAGCAATCAGCCCCAGCATTTT	CASSRVAGSNQPQHF
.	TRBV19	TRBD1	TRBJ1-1	TGTGCCAGTAGTATCAAAATTACAGGGGGCGGGGGTGAAGCTTTCTTT	CASSIKITGGGGEAFF
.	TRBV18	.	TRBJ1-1	TGTGCCAGCTGCGCCGCGGGGAACACTGAAGCTTTCTTT	CASCAAGNTEAFF
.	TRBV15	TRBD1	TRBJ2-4	TGTGCCACCAGCAGACTTGGGACAGGCAAAAACATTCAGTACTTC	CATSRLGTGKNIQYF
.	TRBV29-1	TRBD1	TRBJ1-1	TGCAGCGTTGACAGGGGGGTGAACACTGAAGCTTTCTTT	CSVDRGVNTEAFF
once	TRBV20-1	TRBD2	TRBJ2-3	TGCAGTGCTAGTTTCACTAGCGGTTTGGCAGATACGCAGTATTTT	CSASFTSGLADTQYF
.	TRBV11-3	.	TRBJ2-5	TGTGCCAGCAGCTCAGGGTCGGGTGGCCAAGAGACCCAGTACTTC	CASSSGSGGQETQYF
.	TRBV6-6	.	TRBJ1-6	TGTGCCAGCAGTTATGAAGGACAACCAAATTCACCCCTCCACTTT	CASSYEGQPNSPLHF
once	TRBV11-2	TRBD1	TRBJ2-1	TGTGCCAGCAGCTCCCGAAGCCGGGACAGCTACAATGAGCAGTTCTTC	CASSSRSRDSYNEQFF
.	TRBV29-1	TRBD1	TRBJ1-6	TGCAGCCCAGGGACAGGCGTCTATAATTCACCCCTCCACTTT	CSPGTGVYNSPLHF
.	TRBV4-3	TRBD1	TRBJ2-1	TGCGCCAGCAGCCACTATACCTGGACAGGGGAGGTCTACAATGAGCAGTTCTTC	CASSHYTWTGEVYNEQFF
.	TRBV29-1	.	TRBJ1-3	TGCAGCGTTTCCGGGACATCAGGAAACACCATATATTTT	CSVSGTSGNTIYF
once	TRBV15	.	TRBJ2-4	TGTGCCACCAGCAGGGGATCCGCTACGGCAGGGGGACTGAACATTCAGTACTTC	CATSRGSATAGGLNIQYF
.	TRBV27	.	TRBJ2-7	TGTGCCAGCAGTTTGACTTCCGCTTTTGGGCAGTACTTC	CASSLTSAFGQYF
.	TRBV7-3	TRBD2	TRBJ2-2	TGTGCCAGCAGCTTGTCCGGGGGGTCCGGGGAGCTGTTTTTT	CASSLSGGSGELFF
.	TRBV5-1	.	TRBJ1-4	TGCGCCAGCAGCTTTACCCCAGGGATTAATGAAAAACTGTTTTTT	CASSFTPGINEKLFF
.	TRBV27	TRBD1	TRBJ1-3	TGTGCCAGCAGTTTGCGCCAAACAGGGGGCGGCTCTGGAAACACCATATATTTT	CASSLRQTGGGSGNTIYF
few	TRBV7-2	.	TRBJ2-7	TGTGCCAGCAGCCCTCGGCAGGGGCCCCCCTACGAGCAGTACTTC	CASSPRQGPPYEQYF
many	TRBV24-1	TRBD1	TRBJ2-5	TGTGCCACCAGTGACCCCACAGGGGAAGGGAGAGAGACCCAGTACTTC	CATSDPTGEGRETQYF
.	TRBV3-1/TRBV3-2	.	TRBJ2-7	TGTGCCAGCAGCCAAGTTTCGTCCGAGCAGTACTTC	CASSQVSSEQYF
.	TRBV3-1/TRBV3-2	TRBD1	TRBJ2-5	TGTGCCAGCAGCCAACCGTCAGGGGGCGGACAAGAGACCCAGTACTTC	CASSQPSGGGQETQYF
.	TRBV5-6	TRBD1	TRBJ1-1	TGTGCCAGCAGCTCGGACAGGGGGTGGGGTGAAGCTTTCTTT	CASSSDRGWGEAFF
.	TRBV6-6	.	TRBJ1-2	TGTGCCAGCAGCCTCGTCTCCGCTAATGGCTACACCTTC	CASSLVSANGYTF
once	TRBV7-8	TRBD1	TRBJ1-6	TGTGCCAGCAGCCTTACCCGACAGGGTGCAAATTCACCCCTCCACTTT	CASSLTRQGANSPLHF
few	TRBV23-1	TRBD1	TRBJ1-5	TGCGCCAGCAGTCAATCCCAGACAGGGAGTTTGGGTCAGCCCCAGCATTTT	CASSQSQTGSLGQPQHF
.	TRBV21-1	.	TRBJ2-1	TGTGCCAGCAGCCCCTTAAGTCTAGCGGGGGGGCGGGGTACGGACAATGAGCAGTTCTTC	CASSPLSLAGGRGTDNEQFF